Each of the 2 T cell receptor beta chains below was sequenced from the same sample in a study of T cell responses to AZD1222 COVID-19 vaccine. Data came from immunoSEQ multiplex PCR; TCRdb stores just in-frame clones and leaves some out. The table lists more than 150,000 clones, 88% of them singletons. Sequencing used peripheral blood, obtained 28 days after the second AZD1222 dose. The receptors derive from an adult who received the AZD1222 COVID-19 vaccine.

The gene calls are TRBV2 and TRBJ2-5, with no clear D. Trimming stripped 4 bases from V and 1 base from J, with 10 bases between. The length of the CDR3 is 14 residues. Germline assignment: CDR1 SNHLY and CDR2 FYNNEI. CDR3 in DNA: TGTGCCAGCAGTGTCCACAGATCCCAAGAGACCCAGTACTTC. Translated, it gives CASSVHRSQETQYF.

The chain recombines TRBV27 with TRBJ2-7, with 10 bases identical to TRBD1. V was pared by 7 bases and J by 2 bases, with 11 bases of the junction left unmatched. Germline values: CDR1 MNHEY, CDR2 SMNVEV (reference sequence). The CDR3 spans 16 residues. This CDR3 reads CASNHPWTGGTYEQYF. CDR3 nucleotide sequence: TGTGCCAGCAATCATCCCTGGACAGGGGGTACCTACGAGCAGTACTTC.